These T cell receptor beta chains were read from a single sample in a study of CD8+CD57+ T cells in acquired aplastic anemia. TCRdb analysed the reads with MiXCR anew, one entry per CDR3 protein. The sample lists around 130,000 distinct CDR3 sequences; 55% to 70% were seen once. The sample comprised sorted CD4+, CD8+, or CD8+CD57+ T cells (not recorded which) from PBMCs. The source is a human donor with aplastic anemia. Both conserved end residues are part of each CDR3. D genes are given only for firm matches.

>NA|TRBV20-1|TRBJ1-5
CSAKQGYQPQHF
>NA|TRBV6-5|TRBJ2-3
CASSYSDPTDTQYF
>TRBD2|TRBV5-1|TRBJ2-1
CASSLDPASGGNEQFF
>NA|TRBV9|TRBJ2-3
CASSAKVADTQYF
>NA|TRBV5-1|TRBJ2-7
CASSLVYYEQYF
>NA|TRBV2|TRBJ2-3
CASSERINTDTQYF
>NA|TRBV7-4|TRBJ2-7
CASSLGGSEQYF
>NA|TRBV7-9|TRBJ2-5
CASSFPGQRQETQYF
>NA|TRBV7-8|TRBJ2-3
CASSLYPSTDTQYF
>NA|TRBV25-1|TRBJ2-5
CASSEWARGPQETQYF
>NA|TRBV24-1|TRBJ1-2
CATSDGAEEGEGYTF
>NA|TRBV3-1|TRBJ1-4
CASSLGGRVNEKLFF
>TRBD2|TRBV6-1|TRBJ2-7
CASSAGRGGGYEQYF
>TRBD2|TRBV6-2/TRBV6-3|TRBJ2-1
CASSYRPSGSYNEQFF
>NA|TRBV20-1|TRBJ2-3
CSARPQAGVGLDTQYF
>NA|TRBV7-2|TRBJ2-7
CASSFDRDYYEQYF
>NA|TRBV9|TRBJ1-4
CASSVGGRANEKLFF
>NA|TRBV6-1|TRBJ1-4
CASTYGSDGGKLFF
>TRBD2|TRBV19|TRBJ2-7
CASSILAGGPYEQYF
>NA|TRBV7-8|TRBJ1-5
CDSSTSNQPQQF
>TRBD2|TRBV6-4|TRBJ2-1
CASSDSEAGGHNEQFF
>NA|TRBV12-5|TRBJ2-5
CVSGMELSRETQYF
>TRBD2|TRBV14|TRBJ2-5
CASSQGGGGPGETQYF
>TRBD1|TRBV2|TRBJ1-5
CASNKDRVNQPQHF
>NA|TRBV7-9|TRBJ2-7
CASSPGDIYEQYF
>TRBD2|TRBV7-2|TRBJ2-7
CASSLERGGPYEQYF
>TRBD1|TRBV6-2/TRBV6-3|TRBJ1-5
CASSYSGPGGNQPQHF
>TRBD1|TRBV5-4|TRBJ1-6
CASSPSGTVNSPLHF
>NA|TRBV7-8|TRBJ1-4
CASSRDATETNEKLFF
>NA|TRBV20-1|TRBJ2-1
CSVQAYNEQFF
>NA|TRBV9|TRBJ2-1
CASSVEQFF
>TRBD1|TRBV10-2|TRBJ1-2
CASSAGTVDGYTF
>NA|TRBV24-1|TRBJ2-5
CATSAGPSNRETQYF
>NA|TRBV2|TRBJ1-5
CASSEFNSNQPQHF
>TRBD1|TRBV7-9|TRBJ1-2
CASSLAGTAYGYTF
>NA|TRBV9|TRBJ1-2
CASRSRYGYTF
>NA|TRBV2|TRBJ1-2
CASYAGDSYGYTF
>TRBD1|TRBV19|TRBJ1-1
CASSRSTGTGVTEAFF
>NA|TRBV20-1|TRBJ1-1
CSATFDRYTEAFF
>NA|TRBV29-1|TRBJ1-1
CSVVDGLNTEAFF
>NA|TRBV19|TRBJ1-6
CASQRGSYNSPLHF
>NA|TRBV20-1|TRBJ1-3
CSAREWGAGGGNTIYF
>NA|TRBV20-1|TRBJ2-7
CSAGDMGLYEQYF
>NA|TRBV27|TRBJ2-7
CASSPGTRPYEQYF
>NA|TRBV11-1|TRBJ1-4
CASSVNEGSRGEKLFF
>NA|TRBV7-2|TRBJ1-6
CASSLGGMGKDSPLHF
>TRBD1|TRBV7-9|TRBJ2-7
CASSSLQGALAYEQYF
>NA|TRBV19|TRBJ2-2
CASSTWRTGELFF
>TRBD2|TRBV2|TRBJ2-5
CASTQYGGSQETQYF
>NA|TRBV15|TRBJ1-2
CATSREREQGIDGYTF
>NA|TRBV29-1|TRBJ2-7
CSVEDSNSYEQYF
>TRBD2|TRBV20-1|TRBJ2-7
CSATVRGRVYEQYF